This T cell receptor (beta chain) was sequenced in a study of T cell clonotyping in hematopoietic cell transplantation. The study, taken as a whole, reports: After transplant, recipient diversity fell while pathologically expanded clonotypes grew through day 180.

The data were produced by immunoSEQ multiplex PCR, yet TCRdb's version contains in-frame clones alone and is incomplete. The sample consists of some 45,000 clones, approximately 82% of them appearing once. This clone occurred a few times. Its antigen is unknown. Indicated time point: recipient sample about 28 days before transplant, after cytoreduction. Recipients were bled about 28 days pretransplant and at posttransplant days 30, 100, 180. Sequenced material: peripheral blood mononuclear cells, taken before stem cell transplant. The TCR was taken from a man in his sixties with myelodysplastic syndrome. Some clones in this sample may be carry-over from other donors' samples.

As DNA, the CDR3 is TGTGCCAGCGGCCCGATGGGAAGGGTATATTTT. It is translated as CASGPMGRVYF. The V and J genes are TRBV7-9 and TRBJ1-3; D is undetermined. This CDR3 has 11 residues. The V and J ends lost 8 bases and 14 bases respectively, with 16 bases between them. CDR1 is SEHNR, CDR2 FQNEAQ, per germline (reference sequence).